A selection of T cell receptor beta chains follows, all from one sample in a study of Ad26.COV2.S vaccination and SARS-CoV-2 variants. Here immunoSEQ multiplex PCR was the method, and the copy in TCRdb shows in-frame clones only, minus some. The repertoire holds some 340,000 clones, with around four fifths as singletons. Material: peripheral blood, obtained in a trial of Ad26.COV2.S vaccine versus placebo. These receptors were collected from a person between 18 and 59 years old who received the Ad26.COV2.S COVID-19 vaccine or a placebo. CDR3s include the opening cysteine and the closing phenylalanine or tryptophan. Each record gives: V gene, J gene, CDR3 protein.

v_call: TRBV19
j_call: TRBJ2-3
cdr3_aa: CASSIGPSADTQYF

v_call: TRBV5-1
j_call: TRBJ1-1
cdr3_aa: CASSPSRGPIFEATEAFF

v_call: TRBV15
j_call: TRBJ2-6
cdr3_aa: CATGRSGANVLTF

v_call: TRBV5-6
j_call: TRBJ1-3
cdr3_aa: CASSLVTGGGNTIYF

v_call: TRBV15
j_call: TRBJ1-1
cdr3_aa: CATSRDEGQSEAFF

v_call: TRBV6-6
j_call: TRBJ2-3
cdr3_aa: CASSRDRTGGIMDTQYF

v_call: TRBV6-5
j_call: TRBJ1-2
cdr3_aa: CASRRTGAYGYTF

v_call: TRBV4-1
j_call: TRBJ2-7
cdr3_aa: CASSIRGLSHEQYF

v_call: TRBV7-3
j_call: TRBJ2-1
cdr3_aa: CASRGSDNEQFF

v_call: TRBV19
j_call: TRBJ2-1
cdr3_aa: CASSIGPGSGNEQFF

v_call: TRBV15
j_call: TRBJ2-5
cdr3_aa: CATSRGTSAYQETQYF

v_call: TRBV10-1
j_call: TRBJ2-2
cdr3_aa: CASSLNTGELFF

v_call: TRBV11-3
j_call: TRBJ2-1
cdr3_aa: CASSPLRGYYNEQFF

v_call: TRBV4-1
j_call: TRBJ2-3
cdr3_aa: CASSLGTSGITDTQYF

v_call: TRBV24-1
j_call: TRBJ2-7
cdr3_aa: CATSDLHLICAGTRGGAGHEQYF

v_call: TRBV19
j_call: TRBJ1-2
cdr3_aa: CASSPDRSTYGYTF

v_call: TRBV6-1
j_call: TRBJ2-7
cdr3_aa: CASSEYWDRGREQYF

v_call: TRBV27
j_call: TRBJ1-6
cdr3_aa: CASSLHRGRNSPLHF

v_call: TRBV7-8
j_call: TRBJ2-3
cdr3_aa: CASSWGLLTSRNVDTQYF

v_call: TRBV19
j_call: TRBJ2-2
cdr3_aa: CASSGSYRDLNTGELFF

v_call: TRBV29-1
j_call: TRBJ2-7
cdr3_aa: CSVGGFYEQYF

v_call: TRBV30
j_call: TRBJ1-3
cdr3_aa: CAWSGKGFTLGNTIYF

v_call: TRBV6-4
j_call: TRBJ2-3
cdr3_aa: CASSRGSSGGAWSTDTQYF

v_call: TRBV9
j_call: TRBJ2-5
cdr3_aa: CASSVRGTAQETQYF

v_call: TRBV2
j_call: TRBJ1-1
cdr3_aa: CASTEGERAWVTEAFF

v_call: TRBV9
j_call: TRBJ1-3
cdr3_aa: CASSPVVGSSGNTIYF

v_call: TRBV19
j_call: TRBJ2-3
cdr3_aa: CASARTSEADTQYF

v_call: TRBV27
j_call: TRBJ1-5
cdr3_aa: CASRSTQGNQPQHF

v_call: TRBV5-5
j_call: TRBJ1-1
cdr3_aa: CASSFEPGQGKVAEAFF

v_call: TRBV29-1
j_call: TRBJ1-1
cdr3_aa: CSGVKTGSYTEAFF

v_call: TRBV19
j_call: TRBJ1-2
cdr3_aa: CASSTPGTADFGYGYTF

v_call: TRBV28
j_call: TRBJ1-1
cdr3_aa: CASRIEQGSNEAFF

v_call: TRBV28
j_call: TRBJ1-4
cdr3_aa: CASQLEGTNEKLFF

v_call: TRBV27
j_call: TRBJ2-5
cdr3_aa: CASSKRGGRETQYF

v_call: TRBV9
j_call: TRBJ2-2
cdr3_aa: CASSVLGQNTGELFF

v_call: TRBV6-6
j_call: TRBJ1-1
cdr3_aa: CASRDRRDTEAFF

v_call: TRBV6-5
j_call: TRBJ2-3
cdr3_aa: CASSYSGADTQYF

v_call: TRBV7-9
j_call: TRBJ1-1
cdr3_aa: CASSYPRGGMNTEAFF

v_call: TRBV7-9
j_call: TRBJ1-2
cdr3_aa: CASSLRPGEWYGYTF